Shown below are 26 T cell receptor beta chains from a single sample sequenced in a study of CD8+ T cells in alopecia areata. Extraction and reverse transcription of RNA yielded cDNA as the sequencing template. This table comes from immunoSEQ multiplex PCR, and its TCRdb copy is limited to in-frame clones, with some not included. This sample carries some 100,000 clones, roughly 69% of them seen once, and the ten largest clones take about 3%. Sample: CD4+ T cells sorted from blood. These receptors were collected from a human donor in good health.

J is TRBJ2-7 and V is TRBV5-6; D possibly corresponds to TRBD1 (6 bases). Trimming removed 2 bases from V and 0 bases from J, with 18 bases in between. This CDR3 spans 17 amino acids. Germline CDR1 reads SGHDT; CDR2 reads YYEEEE. DNA of the CDR3: TGTGCCAGCAGCTTCCGGGACACTTTCCGTAGCTCCTACGAGCAGTACTTC. It specifies CASSFRDTFRSSYEQYF.

The chain has TRBV6-4 and TRBJ1-1; D call uncertain. The CDR3 is 14 residues long. V dropped 2 bases and J dropped 9 bases, with 16 bases sitting between them. Germline CDR1 reads MRHNA; CDR2 reads SNTAGT. In nucleotides, the CDR3 is TGTGCCAGCAGTGACCCGTTTACTACGGGGAAAGCTTTCTTT. It translates to CASSDPFTTGKAFF.

The chain carries TRBV30 and TRBJ1-6, with D unresolved. Looked up from germline, CDR1 is GTSNPN and CDR2 is SVGIG (reference sequence). CDR3 length: 13 amino acids. V lost 5 bases and J lost 9, with 14 bases in between. The DNA for the CDR3 is TGTGCCTGGGGGGAGGCAAGAGGTTCACCCCTCCACTTT. Residues: CAWGEARGSPLHF.

This clone has more than one count but fewer than ten. V is TRBV2 and J is TRBJ1-2; no definite D call. With 2 bases removed from V and 11 bases from J, the gap between germline ends came to 15 bases. CDR3 length: 13 residues. Germline CDR1 and CDR2: SNHLY and FYNNEI. CDR3 bases: TGTGCCAGCAGTGAATTCTTGTCTGATCGGTACACCTTC. Its protein is CASSEFLSDRYTF. Together with reference TRBV2 and TRBJ1-2, the CDR3 gives the full variable domain: EPEVTQTPSHQVTQMGQEVILRCVPISNHLYFYWYRQILGQKVEFLVSFYNNEISEKSEIFDDQFSVERPDGSNFTLKIRSTKLEDSAMYFCASSEFLSDRYTFGSGTRLTVV.

The V call is TRBV30, the J call TRBJ2-1; D gene uncertain. This CDR3 region has 11 residues. Trimming removed 8 bases from V and 6 bases from J, with 11 bases in between. Germline V CDR1 and CDR2: GTSNPN, SVGIG (reference sequence). CDR3 in amino acids: CARLDVNEQFF. CDR3 coding DNA: TGTGCCCGGCTGGACGTCAATGAGCAGTTCTTC.

The chain uses TRBV7-2 and TRBJ1-2; TRBD1 might be the D (5 bases). With 1 base removed from V and 4 bases from J, the gap between germline ends came to 10 bases. Germline lookup yields CDR1 SGHTA and CDR2 FQGNSA. CDR3 size: 14 residues. The CDR3 loop is CASSLETDLYGYTF. The DNA for the CDR3 is TGTGCCAGCAGCTTAGAGACAGACCTCTATGGCTACACCTTC.

This chain joins TRBV6-1 and TRBJ2-2; D unresolved. The CDR3 loop spans 17 amino acids. Germline V gene data show CDR1 as MNHNS and CDR2 as SASEGT. Trimming removed 1 base at V and 5 bases at J, with 17 bases between. The CDR3 DNA follows: TGTGCCAGCAGTGAAGTCCGGTTATCAGTTGGGACCGGGGAGCTGTTTTTT. Its protein is CASSEVRLSVGTGELFF.

In this sample, this clone turned up a few times. This rearrangement joins TRBV6-5 to TRBJ2-1; weak D call: TRBD1 (5 bases). V was cut by 6 bases and J by 0 bases, with 12 bases left in between. The germline gives CDR1 MNHEY, CDR2 SVGAGI. The CDR3 length is 15 residues. CDR3 protein: CASRETVYSYNEQFF. In DNA form, the CDR3 reads TGTGCCAGCAGAGAGACAGTTTACTCCTACAATGAGCAGTTCTTC.

There are a few counts of this clone. The chain recombines TRBV29-1 with TRBJ1-1, with D perhaps TRBD1 (6 bases). The CDR3 is 13 amino acids. CDR1 and CDR2 (germline): SQVTM, ANQGSEA. The germline V and J ends were trimmed by 7 bases and 4 bases, with 16 bases remaining between them. The CDR3 spells CSARTGSLTEAFF. The DNA of the CDR3 is TGCAGCGCCCGAACAGGGTCTCTCACTGAAGCTTTCTTT.

V is TRBV9 and J is TRBJ2-7; D is unresolved. Trimming removed 4 bases from V and 0 bases from J, with 11 bases in between. The germline V gene has CDR1 SGDLS and CDR2 YYNGEE. The CDR3 covers 14 residues. CDR3 amino acids: CASSFTSTSYEQYF. The CDR3 DNA reads as TGTGCCAGCAGCTTCACGTCCACCTCCTACGAGCAGTACTTC.

This clone was counted between two and nine times. The chain employs TRBV28 and TRBJ2-7; D ambiguous. V was cut by 3 bases and J by 2 bases, with 11 bases left in between. This CDR3 has 14 residues. Per germline, CDR1 MDHEN and CDR2 SYDVKM. The CDR3 reads CASSLRPETYEQYF. CDR3 nucleotide sequence: TGTGCCAGCAGTTTGCGGCCTGAGACCTACGAGCAGTACTTC.

The rearrangement uses TRBV11-3 and TRBJ2-7; possibly TRBD2 for D (7 bases). Looked up from germline, CDR1 is SGHNT and CDR2 is YENEEA. The CDR3 contains 15 residues. V lost 3 bases and J lost 2, with 14 bases in between. CDR3 protein: CASSLGAAGTYEQYF. In nucleotides, the CDR3 is TGTGCCAGCAGCTTGGGGGCAGCGGGGACCTACGAGCAGTACTTC.

As to this clone: A read error may produce the germline difference seen at one junction end. The chain carries TRBV6-5 and TRBJ2-7, with D possibly being TRBD1 (6 bases). The CDR3 totals 14 residues. Germline V gives CDR1 MNHEY, CDR2 SVGAGI. In nucleotides, the CDR3 is TGTGCCAGCAGTTACTCAGGACAGTCCTGCGAGCAGTACTTC. Translating it yields CASSYSGQSCEQYF.

This chain joins TRBV6-5 and TRBJ2-7, with D possibly matching TRBD1 (5 bases). CDR3 length: 15 residues. CDR1 and CDR2 (germline): MNHEY, SVGAGI. V shed 0 bases and J shed 1 base, with 10 bases lying between them. DNA of the CDR3: TGTGCCAGCAGTTACTCGTGGCAGGGTTCCTACGAGCAGTACTTC. Translated, it gives CASSYSWQGSYEQYF.

This rearrangement joins TRBV7-2 to TRBJ2-2, with D unclear. Deletions cut 5 bases from V and 1 base from J, with 8 bases between. The CDR3 loop spans 14 amino acids. The germline CDR1 and CDR2 sequences are SGHTA and FQGNSA. The CDR3 loop reads CASSPEGNTGELFF. The CDR3 region has the DNA TGTGCCAGCAGCCCCGAAGGGAACACCGGGGAGCTGTTTTTT.

This clone was seen a handful of times. The chain employs TRBV13 and TRBJ2-1, with D perhaps TRBD1 (5 bases). Trimming removed 6 bases at V and 9 bases at J, with 12 bases between. Germline-derived CDR1 and CDR2 are PRHDT and FYEKMQ (reference sequence). The CDR3 runs 12 residues. As DNA, the CDR3 is TGTGCCAGCAGTCTCCAGGGATTTGAGCAGTTCTTC. This codes for CASSLQGFEQFF. Complete variable domain (other parts from reference TRBV13 and TRBJ2-1): AAGVIQSPRHLIKEKRETATLKCYPIPRHDTVYWYQQGPGQDPQFLISFYEKMQSDKGSIPDRFSAQQFSDYHSELNMSSLELGDSALYFCASSLQGFEQFFGPGTRLTVL.

The chain carries TRBV6-5 and TRBJ2-4; perhaps TRBD1 as D (6 bases). This CDR3 spans 14 amino acids. The germline V and J ends were trimmed by 0 bases and 8 bases, with 11 bases remaining between them. The germline gives CDR1 MNHEY, CDR2 SVGAGI. CDR3 nucleotides: TGTGCCAGCAGTTACTCGACGGGGACACACATTCAGTACTTC. Residues: CASSYSTGTHIQYF.

This sequence joins TRBV4-1 and TRBJ2-1; TRBD2 matches at 8 bases. After removal of 2 bases from V and 4 bases from J, the junction contained 10 bases not matched to a gene. The CDR3 is 17 amino acids. Germline V lookup: CDR1 MGHRA, CDR2 YSYEKL. DNA of the CDR3: TGCGCCAGCAGCCAAAGCGGGTTTGCGGGGGGTTACAATGAGCAGTTCTTC. It yields the protein CASSQSGFAGGYNEQFF.

V gene TRBV16 combines with J gene TRBJ1-5; D gene unclear. The V end lost 3 bases, the J end lost 5 bases, and 8 bases lay between the germline ends. This CDR3 is built from 13 residues. Germline V CDR1 and CDR2: KGHSY, FQNENV. The CDR3 is CASSHAFDQPQHF. In nucleotides, the CDR3 is TGTGCCAGCAGCCATGCCTTTGATCAGCCCCAGCATTTT.

The sample holds a few counts of this clone. The V gene is TRBV29-1, the J gene TRBJ2-7, with D perhaps TRBD1 (6 bases). Trimming took off 4 bases at V and 9 bases at J, with 16 bases between the two ends. Germline-derived CDR1 and CDR2 are SQVTM and ANQGSEA. This CDR3 region has 12 residues. The CDR3 sequence: CSVVSGVGVQYF. The CDR3 coding sequence is TGCAGCGTTGTGTCAGGGGTTGGTGTGCAGTACTTC.

This sequence joins TRBV4-1 and TRBJ1-5; 7 bases agree with TRBD1. V lost 6 bases to trimming and J lost 4 bases; unmatched junction nucleotides: 6. The CDR3 runs to 14 residues. The V gene's germline CDR1 is MGHRA and CDR2 YSYEKL. The CDR3 bases are TGCGCCAGCAGTCGGACAGGCGGAAATCAGCCCCAGCATTTT. This translates into CASSRTGGNQPQHF.

This sequence joins TRBV6-5 and TRBJ1-1; the D is unclear. Trimming shortened V by 5 bases and J by 0 bases, and 10 bases separated the two germline ends. Germline-derived CDR1 and CDR2 are MNHEY and SVGAGI. CDR3 length equals 14 residues. The CDR3 nucleotides read TGTGCCAGCAGTCGGACGGGAATGAACACTGAAGCTTTCTTT. It codes for CASSRTGMNTEAFF.

This clone was observed once. The J gene is TRBJ2-3, the V gene TRBV4-1; 7 bases are a match to TRBD1. V shed 2 bases and J 0 bases; nucleotides not matched to a gene: 2. CDR1 is MGHRA, CDR2 YSYEKL, per germline. The CDR3 contains 15 residues. The CDR3 coding sequence is TGCGCCAGCAGCCAACGGGACAGCAGCACAGATACGCAGTATTTT. Its protein is CASSQRDSSTDTQYF.

V usage is TRBV15 and J usage is TRBJ2-6; TRBD1 matches 8 bases. The CDR3 extends over 19 amino acids. Germline CDR1 is LNHNV and CDR2 is YYDKDF (reference sequence). With V trimmed by 0 bases and J by 0 bases, 7 bases remained unmatched. CDR3 amino acids: CATSRDLGRGLSGANVLTF. DNA for the CDR3: TGTGCCACCAGCAGAGATCTGGGCAGGGGGCTCTCTGGGGCCAACGTCCTGACTTTC.

This clone has just a few counts. The CDR3 sequence is CSASQKGEQYF. The DNA of the CDR3 is TGCAGTGCTAGTCAGAAGGGCGAGCAGTACTTC. The chain carries TRBV20-1 and TRBJ2-7; D not certain. Germline loops: CDR1 DFQATT, CDR2 SNEGSKA (reference sequence). The V and J ends lost 3 bases and 6 bases respectively, with 9 bases between them. The CDR3 loop spans 11 amino acids.

This clone was observed once. The chain recombines TRBV30 with TRBJ1-2, with 7 bases matching TRBD1. The germline V gene encodes CDR1 GTSNPN and CDR2 SVGIG (reference sequence). V shed 3 bases and J 0 bases; nucleotides not matched to a gene: 4. CDR3 size: 14 residues. The CDR3 is CAWSIGQANYGYTF. The CDR3, as DNA: TGTGCCTGGAGCATCGGACAGGCTAACTATGGCTACACCTTC. Drawing the rest from reference TRBV30 and TRBJ1-2, the complete variable domain is SQTIHQWPATLVQPVGSPLSLECTVEGTSNPNLYWYRQAAGRGLQLLFYSVGIGQISSEVPQNLSASRPQDRQFILSSKKLLLSDSGFYLCAWSIGQANYGYTFGSGTRLTVV.